The present entry profiles one T cell receptor beta chain with its context. This specimen belongs to a study of technical replicates of blood from four donors. Only in-frame clones appear in the TCRdb table, and some are missing; sequencing was by immunoSEQ multiplex PCR. The profile shows about 81,000 clones, 95% to 97% of them singletons. V was trimmed by 3 bases and J by 4 bases, leaving 12 bases between them. CDR1 MDHEN and CDR2 SYDVKM come from the germline V gene. The CDR3 loop spans 14 amino acids. Specimen: T cells isolated from PBMCs. The receptor comes from a human donor in good health. J is TRBJ1-1 and V is TRBV28, with no clear D. The CDR3 DNA reads TGTGCCAGCAGTTTGAGTCCTCAGGTCACTGAAGCTTTCTTT. Translated, it gives CASSLSPQVTEAFF.